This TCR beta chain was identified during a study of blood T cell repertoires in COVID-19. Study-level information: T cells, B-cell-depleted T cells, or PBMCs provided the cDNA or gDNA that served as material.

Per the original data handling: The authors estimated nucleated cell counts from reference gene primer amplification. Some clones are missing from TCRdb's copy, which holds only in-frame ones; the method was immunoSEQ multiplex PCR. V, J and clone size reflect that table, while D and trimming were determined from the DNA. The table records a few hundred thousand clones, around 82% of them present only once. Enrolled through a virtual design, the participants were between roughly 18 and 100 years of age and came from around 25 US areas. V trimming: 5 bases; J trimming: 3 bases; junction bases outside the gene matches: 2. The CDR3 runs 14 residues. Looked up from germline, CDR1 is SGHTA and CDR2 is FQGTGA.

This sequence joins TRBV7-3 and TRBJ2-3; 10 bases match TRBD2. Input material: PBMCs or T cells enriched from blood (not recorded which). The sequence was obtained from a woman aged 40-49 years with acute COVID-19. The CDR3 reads CASSAGLATDTQYF. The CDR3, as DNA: TGTGCCAGCAGCGCGGGACTAGCGACAGATACGCAGTATTTT.